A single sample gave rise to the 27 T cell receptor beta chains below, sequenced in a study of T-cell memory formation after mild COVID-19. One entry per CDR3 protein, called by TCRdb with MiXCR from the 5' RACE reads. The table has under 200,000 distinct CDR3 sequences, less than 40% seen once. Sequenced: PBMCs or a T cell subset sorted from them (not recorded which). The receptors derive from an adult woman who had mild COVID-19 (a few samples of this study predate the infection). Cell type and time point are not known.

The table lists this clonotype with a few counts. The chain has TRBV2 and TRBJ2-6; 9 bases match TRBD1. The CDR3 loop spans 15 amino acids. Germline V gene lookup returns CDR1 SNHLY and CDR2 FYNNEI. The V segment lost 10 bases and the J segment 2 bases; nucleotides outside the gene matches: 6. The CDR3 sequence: CATLRDRAGANVLTF. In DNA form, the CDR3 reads TGTGCCACCCTCCGGGACAGGGCTGGGGCCAACGTCCTGACTTTC.

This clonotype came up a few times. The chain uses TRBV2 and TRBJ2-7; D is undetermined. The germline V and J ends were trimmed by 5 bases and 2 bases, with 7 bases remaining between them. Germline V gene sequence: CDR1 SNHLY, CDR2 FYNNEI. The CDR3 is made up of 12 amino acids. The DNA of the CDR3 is TGTGCCAGCAGTCCAGGTCCCTACGAGCAGTACTTC. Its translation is CASSPGPYEQYF.

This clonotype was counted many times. The CDR3 sequence: CSVESGVQETQYF. As DNA, the CDR3 is TGCAGCGTTGAATCGGGGGTCCAAGAGACCCAGTACTTC. This rearrangement joins TRBV29-1 to TRBJ2-5, with TRBD2 as a possible D gene (6 bases). V lost 2 bases and J lost 1, with 8 bases in between. The CDR3 length is 13 residues. CDR1 and CDR2 (germline): SQVTM, ANQGSEA.

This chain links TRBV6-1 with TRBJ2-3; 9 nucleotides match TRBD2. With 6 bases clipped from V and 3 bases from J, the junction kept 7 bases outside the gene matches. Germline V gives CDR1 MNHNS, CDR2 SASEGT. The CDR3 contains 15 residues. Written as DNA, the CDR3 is TGTGCCAGCAGAGGGGCGGGAGGGAGGACAGATACGCAGTATTTT. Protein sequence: CASRGAGGRTDTQYF.

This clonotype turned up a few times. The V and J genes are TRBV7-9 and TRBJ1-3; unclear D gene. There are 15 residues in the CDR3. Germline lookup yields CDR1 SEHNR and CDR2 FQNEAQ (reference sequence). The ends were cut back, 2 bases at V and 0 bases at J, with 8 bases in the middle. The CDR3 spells CASSLSASSGNTIYF. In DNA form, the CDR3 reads TGTGCCAGCAGCTTATCGGCGAGCTCTGGAAACACCATATATTTT.

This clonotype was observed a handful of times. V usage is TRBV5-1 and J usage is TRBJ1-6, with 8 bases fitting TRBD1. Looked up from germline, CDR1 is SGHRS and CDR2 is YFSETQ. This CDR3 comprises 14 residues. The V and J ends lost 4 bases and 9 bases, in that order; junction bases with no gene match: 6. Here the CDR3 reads CASSQDRVGSPLHF. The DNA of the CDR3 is TGCGCCAGCAGCCAGGACAGGGTTGGTTCACCCCTCCACTTT.

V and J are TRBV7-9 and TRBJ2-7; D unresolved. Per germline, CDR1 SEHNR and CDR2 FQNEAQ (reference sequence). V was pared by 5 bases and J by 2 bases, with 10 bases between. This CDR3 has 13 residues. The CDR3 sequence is CASSPKGPYEQYF. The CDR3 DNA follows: TGTGCCAGCAGCCCAAAGGGCCCCTACGAGCAGTACTTC.

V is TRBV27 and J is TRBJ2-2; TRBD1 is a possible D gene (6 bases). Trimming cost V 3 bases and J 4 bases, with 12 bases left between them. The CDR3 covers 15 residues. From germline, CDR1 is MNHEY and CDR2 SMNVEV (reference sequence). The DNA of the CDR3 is TGTGCCAGCAGTTTTCACAGGGTGGGCACCGGGGAGCTGTTTTTT. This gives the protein CASSFHRVGTGELFF.

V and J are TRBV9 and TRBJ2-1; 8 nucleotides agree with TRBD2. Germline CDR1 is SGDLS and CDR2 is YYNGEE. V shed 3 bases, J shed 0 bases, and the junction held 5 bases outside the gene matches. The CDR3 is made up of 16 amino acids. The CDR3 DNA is TGTGCCAGCAGCGCCTTAGCGGGAAACTCCTACAATGAGCAGTTCTTC. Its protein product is CASSALAGNSYNEQFF.

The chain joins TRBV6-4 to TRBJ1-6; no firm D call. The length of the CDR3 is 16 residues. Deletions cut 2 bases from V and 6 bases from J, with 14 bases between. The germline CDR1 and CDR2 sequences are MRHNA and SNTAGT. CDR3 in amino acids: CASSDGSTGSNSPLHF. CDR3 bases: TGTGCCAGCAGTGACGGGTCCACGGGAAGTAATTCACCCCTCCACTTT.

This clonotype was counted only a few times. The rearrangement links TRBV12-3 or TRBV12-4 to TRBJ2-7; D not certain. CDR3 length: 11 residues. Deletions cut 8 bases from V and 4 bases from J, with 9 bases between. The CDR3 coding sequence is TGTGCCAGCGCCCCCCCTTACGAGCAGTACTTC. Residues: CASAPPYEQYF.

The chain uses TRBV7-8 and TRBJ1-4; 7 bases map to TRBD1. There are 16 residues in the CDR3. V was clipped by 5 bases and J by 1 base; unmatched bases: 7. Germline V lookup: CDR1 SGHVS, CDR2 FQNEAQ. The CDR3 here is CASSVDRVLTNEKLFF. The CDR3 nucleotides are TGTGCCAGCAGCGTAGACAGGGTGTTAACTAATGAAAAACTGTTTTTT.

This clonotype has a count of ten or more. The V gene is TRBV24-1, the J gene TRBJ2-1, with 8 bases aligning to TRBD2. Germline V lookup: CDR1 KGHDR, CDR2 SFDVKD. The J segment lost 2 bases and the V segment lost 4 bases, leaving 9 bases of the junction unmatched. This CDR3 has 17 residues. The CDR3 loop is CATSDSFGRETYNEQFF. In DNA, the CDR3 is TGTGCCACCAGTGACTCCTTCGGGAGGGAAACCTACAATGAGCAGTTCTTC.

CDR3 nucleotides: TGTGCCAGCAATAGCGGGGGGGCAAGAGATACGCAGTATTTT. Encoded protein: CASNSGGARDTQYF. V gene TRBV7-3 combines with J gene TRBJ2-3; 11 bases agree with TRBD2. CDR3 size: 14 residues. Germline V gene data show CDR1 as SGHTA and CDR2 as FQGTGA. The V and J ends lost 7 bases and 5 bases, in that order; junction bases with no gene match: 5. Complete variable domain (other parts from reference TRBV7-3 and TRBJ2-3): GAGVSQTPSNKVTEKGKYVELRCDPISGHTALYWYRQSLGQGPEFLIYFQGTGAADDSGLPNDRFFAVRPEGSVSTLKIQRTERGDSAVYLCASNSGGARDTQYFGPGTRLTVL.

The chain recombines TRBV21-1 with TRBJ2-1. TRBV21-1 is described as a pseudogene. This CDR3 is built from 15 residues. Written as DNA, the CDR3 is TGTGCCAGCAGCAGAAGCGGGAGGACCTACAATGAGCAGTTCTTC. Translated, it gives CASSRSGRTYNEQFF.

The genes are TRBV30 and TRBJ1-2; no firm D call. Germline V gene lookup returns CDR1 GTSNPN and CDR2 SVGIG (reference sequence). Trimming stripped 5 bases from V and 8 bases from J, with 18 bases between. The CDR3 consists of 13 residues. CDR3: CAWGKKGIEGYTF. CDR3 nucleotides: TGTGCCTGGGGGAAGAAAGGGATAGAAGGCTACACCTTC. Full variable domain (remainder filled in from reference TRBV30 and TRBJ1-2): SQTIHQWPATLVQPVGSPLSLECTVEGTSNPNLYWYRQAAGRGLQLLFYSVGIGQISSEVPQNLSASRPQDRQFILSSKKLLLSDSGFYLCAWGKKGIEGYTFGSGTRLTVV.

The CDR3 reads CASSLYGRGGITEAFF. CDR3 in DNA: TGTGCCAGCAGCTTATACGGCAGGGGGGGTATCACTGAAGCTTTCTTT. This chain links TRBV7-2 with TRBJ1-1; 7 positions agree with TRBD1. This CDR3 spans 16 amino acids. V lost 2 bases, J lost 4 bases, and 10 bases stayed unmatched. Germline V lookup: CDR1 SGHTA, CDR2 FQGNSA.

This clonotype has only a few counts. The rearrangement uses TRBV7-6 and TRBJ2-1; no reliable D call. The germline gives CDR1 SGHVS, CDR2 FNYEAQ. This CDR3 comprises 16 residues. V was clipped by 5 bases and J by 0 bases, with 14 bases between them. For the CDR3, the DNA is TGTGCCAGCAGCCCACCGGGCCCGAGCTCCTACAATGAGCAGTTCTTC. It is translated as CASSPPGPSSYNEQFF. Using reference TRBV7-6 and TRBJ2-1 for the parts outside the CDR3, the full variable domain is GAGVSQSPRYKVTKRGQDVALRCDPISGHVSLYWYRQALGQGPEFLTYFNYEAQQDKSGLPNDRFSAERPEGSISTLTIQRTEQRDSAMYRCASSPPGPSSYNEQFFGPGTRLTVL.

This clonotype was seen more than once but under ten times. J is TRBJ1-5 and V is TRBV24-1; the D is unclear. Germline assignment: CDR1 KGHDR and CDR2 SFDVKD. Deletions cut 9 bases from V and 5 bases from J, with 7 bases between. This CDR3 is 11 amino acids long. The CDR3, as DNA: TGTGCCACCGGAGGCGATCAGCCCCAGCATTTT. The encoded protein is CATGGDQPQHF.

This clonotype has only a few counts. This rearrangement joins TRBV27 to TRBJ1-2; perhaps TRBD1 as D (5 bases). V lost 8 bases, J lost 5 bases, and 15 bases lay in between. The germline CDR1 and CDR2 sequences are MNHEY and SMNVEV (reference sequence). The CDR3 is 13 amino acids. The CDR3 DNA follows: TGTGCCAGCTCGCGGGGCCGGCGTTATGGCTACACCTTC. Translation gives CASSRGRRYGYTF.

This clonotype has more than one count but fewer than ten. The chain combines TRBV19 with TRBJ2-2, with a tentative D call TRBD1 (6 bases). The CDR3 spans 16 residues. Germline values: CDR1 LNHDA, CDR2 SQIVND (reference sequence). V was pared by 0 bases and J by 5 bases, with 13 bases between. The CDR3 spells CASSIDWYRDTGELFF. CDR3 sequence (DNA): TGTGCCAGTAGTATAGATTGGTACAGGGATACCGGGGAGCTGTTTTTT.

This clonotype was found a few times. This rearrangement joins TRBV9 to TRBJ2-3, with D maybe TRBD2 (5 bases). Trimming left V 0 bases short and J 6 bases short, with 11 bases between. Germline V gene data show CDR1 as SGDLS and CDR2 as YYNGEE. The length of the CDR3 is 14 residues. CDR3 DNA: TGTGCCAGCAGCGTAGCTACGGGATTGGATACGCAGTATTTT. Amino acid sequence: CASSVATGLDTQYF.

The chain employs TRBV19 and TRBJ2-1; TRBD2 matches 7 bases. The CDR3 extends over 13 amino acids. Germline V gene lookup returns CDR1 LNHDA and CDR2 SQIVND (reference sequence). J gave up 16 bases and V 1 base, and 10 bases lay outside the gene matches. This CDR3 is CASSIALGRELFF. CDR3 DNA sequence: TGTGCCAGTAGTATAGCCTTGGGGCGGGAGCTTTTCTTC.

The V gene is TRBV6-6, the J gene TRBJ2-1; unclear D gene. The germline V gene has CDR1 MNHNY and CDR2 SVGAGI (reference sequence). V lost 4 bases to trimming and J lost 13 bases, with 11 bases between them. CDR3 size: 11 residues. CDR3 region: CASSSDTRQFF. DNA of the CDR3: TGTGCCAGCAGTTCTGATACCCGCCAGTTCTTC.

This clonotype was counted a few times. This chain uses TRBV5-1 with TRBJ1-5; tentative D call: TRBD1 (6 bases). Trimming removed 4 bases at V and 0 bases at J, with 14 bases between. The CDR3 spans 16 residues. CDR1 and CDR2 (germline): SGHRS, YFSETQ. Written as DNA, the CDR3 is TGCGCCAGCAGCATCGGGGACACTGCTAGCAATCAGCCCCAGCATTTT. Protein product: CASSIGDTASNQPQHF.

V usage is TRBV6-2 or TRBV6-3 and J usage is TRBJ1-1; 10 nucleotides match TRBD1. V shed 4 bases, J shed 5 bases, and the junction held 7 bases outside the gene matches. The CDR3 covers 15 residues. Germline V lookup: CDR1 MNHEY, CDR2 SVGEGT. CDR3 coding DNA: TGTGCCAGCAGTTTTGGACAGGGGGGCTGGACTGAAGCTTTCTTT. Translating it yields CASSFGQGGWTEAFF.

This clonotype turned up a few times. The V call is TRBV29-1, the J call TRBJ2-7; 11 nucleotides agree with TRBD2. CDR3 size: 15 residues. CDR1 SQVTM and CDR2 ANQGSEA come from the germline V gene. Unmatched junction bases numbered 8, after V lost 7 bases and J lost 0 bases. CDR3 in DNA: TGCAGCGCCCGATCCGGGACTAGCGGCTCCTACGAGCAGTACTTC. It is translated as CSARSGTSGSYEQYF.